These 4 T cell receptor beta chains originate from one sample sequenced in a study of T cell responses to AZD1222 COVID-19 vaccine. Sequenced by immunoSEQ multiplex PCR; TCRdb stores in-frame clones only, minus some. The sample consists of some 120,000 clones, around 89% of them appearing once. This specimen consisted of peripheral blood, obtained on day 0 of MenACWY control vaccination. These receptors were collected from an adult in good health.

The chain employs TRBV7-2 and TRBJ1-4, with D possibly being TRBD1 (5 bases). This CDR3 spans 14 amino acids. Looked up from germline, CDR1 is SGHTA and CDR2 is FQGNSA. V was clipped by 2 bases and J by 8 bases, with 12 bases between them. The CDR3 nucleotides are TGTGCCAGCAGCTTACAGGGAGGAGGGGAAAAACTGTTTTTT. Amino acid sequence: CASSLQGGGEKLFF.

V usage is TRBV4-2 and J usage is TRBJ2-7, with 13 bases lining up with TRBD2. V lost 0 bases to trimming and J lost 0 bases; unmatched junction nucleotides: 5. Looked up from germline, CDR1 is LGHNA and CDR2 is YNFKEQ. This CDR3 is 18 amino acids long. This CDR3 reads CASSQDTSGRDLSYEQYF. The CDR3 DNA follows: TGTGCCAGCAGCCAAGATACTAGCGGGAGGGACCTCTCCTACGAGCAGTACTTC.

The chain carries TRBV11-3 and TRBJ1-1; 10 bases map to TRBD1. CDR1 is SGHNT and CDR2 is YENEEA in the germline V gene. The J segment lost 1 base and the V segment lost 4 bases, leaving 12 bases of the junction unmatched. There are 18 residues in the CDR3. The CDR3 sequence: CASSSPIRDRGKNTEAFF. CDR3 DNA: TGTGCCAGCAGCTCCCCGATCCGGGACAGGGGCAAGAACACTGAAGCTTTCTTT.

For the CDR3, the DNA is TGCGCCAGCAGCTCCGGGACAGGGATAGAGACCCAGTACTTC. This translates into CASSSGTGIETQYF. The gene calls are TRBV5-1 and TRBJ2-5; 9 nucleotides align to TRBD1. Trimming took 3 bases from V and 4 from J; bases not matched to a gene: 4. Germline loops: CDR1 SGHRS, CDR2 YFSETQ. This CDR3 region has 14 residues.